This entry concerns a single T cell receptor (beta chain). The antigen remains unidentified. Sample treatment: approximately nine-day PBMC culture with coronavirus spike peptide pools or control peptides (ViraFEST assay). This sample is part of a study of vaccination and CD4 T cells after COVID-19. Study-wide context: Timing of post-vaccine sample collection was a median approximately 79 days after dose two, with a range of 14 to 241.

This CDR3 region has 13 residues. V was cut by 3 bases and J by 1 base, with 5 bases left in between. Germline assignment: CDR1 MNHNS and CDR2 SASEGT. Oncomine TCR Beta short-read sequencing was applied to DNA from cultured CD4+ T cells. TCRdb re-derived calls from the PCR reads in MiXCR, one entry per CDR3 protein. The table records 13,000 to 15,000 distinct CDR3 sequences, roughly 27% of them present only once. The receptor comes from a human donor who received a COVID-19 vaccine. The chain uses TRBV6-1 and TRBJ2-3; D possibly corresponds to TRBD2 (5 bases). This sample comprised CD4+ T cells from blood, cultured in vitro, obtained before SARS-CoV-2 vaccination. This chain's CDR3 is CASSDGGTDTQYF. The CDR3 nucleotides read TGTGCCAGCAGTGACGGGGGCACAGATACGCAGTATTTT.